The rows below give T cell receptor beta chains drawn from one sample of a study of OX40 agonist ivuxolimab in advanced cancers. Sequencing was performed with immunoSEQ multiplex PCR; in TCRdb, only in-frame clones are kept and a portion is missing. This table holds roughly 75,000 clones, around nine tenths found once. The sample in question was CD4+ or CD8+ T cells sorted from blood, obtained in a trial of the OX40 agonist ivuxolimab. The receptors were gathered from an adult with an advanced solid tumor such as melanoma, head and neck, liver or kidney cancer. The CDR3 runs from the conserved cysteine through the conserved F or W. Each record gives: J gene, clone size, D gene, V gene, CDR3 protein, CDR3 DNA. D genes are given only for firm matches. The listing skips clone size in some rows; elsewhere it reads once, few, many or a size class.

>TRBJ1-6|NA|NA|TRBV6-4
CASRELIGSPLHF
TGTGCCAGCAGGGAACTGATCGGTTCACCCCTCCACTTT
>TRBJ1-2|NA|NA|TRBV28
CASSHPRDFHYGYTF
TGTGCCAGCAGCCACCCACGGGACTTCCACTATGGCTACACCTTC
>TRBJ1-2|NA|NA|TRBV7-9
CASSLGIRGYTF
TGTGCCAGCAGCTTAGGGATCCGGGGCTACACCTTC
>TRBJ1-4|NA|NA|TRBV11-1
CASSPLIAQGELFF
TGTGCCAGCAGCCCCCTTATCGCACAGGGAGAGCTGTTTTTT
>TRBJ2-7|NA|TRBD1|TRBV19
CASSSGTVNEQYF
TGTGCCAGTAGCTCCGGGACAGTAAACGAGCAGTACTTC
>TRBJ2-1|NA|NA|TRBV7-6
CASSLGVSRMNNEQFF
TGTGCCAGCAGCTTAGGAGTCAGTAGGATGAACAATGAGCAGTTCTTC
>TRBJ2-3|NA|NA|TRBV11-2
CASSLVGNPTDTQYF
TGTGCCAGCAGCTTAGTAGGGAACCCCACAGATACGCAGTATTTT
>TRBJ2-1|NA|TRBD2|TRBV2
CASSEAWLADYNEQFF
TGTGCCAGCAGTGAAGCGTGGCTAGCGGATTACAATGAGCAGTTCTTC
>TRBJ2-3|few|NA|TRBV27
CASSLDRVGSSGQYF
TGTGCCAGCAGTTTAGATAGGGTGGGTTCCAGTGGGCAGTATTTT
>TRBJ2-1|NA|TRBD2|TRBV6-1
CASITALAGGGEQFF
TGTGCCAGCATAACGGCGCTAGCGGGGGGTGGTGAGCAGTTCTTC
>TRBJ1-5|NA|TRBD1|TRBV15
CATSAGTGEISNQPQHF
TGTGCCACCAGCGCCGGGACAGGGGAAATAAGCAATCAGCCCCAGCATTTT
>TRBJ2-7|few|NA|TRBV6-1
CASSEVYWGGRDLYEQYF
TGTGCCAGCAGTGAAGTATATTGGGGTGGACGGGATTTATACGAGCAGTACTTC
>TRBJ1-3|NA|NA|TRBV2
CASSEALSGNTIYF
TGTGCCAGCAGTGAAGCCCTCTCTGGAAACACCATATATTTT
>TRBJ2-2|few|NA|TRBV7-9
CASSTLSTGELFF
TGTGCCAGCAGCACTCTCAGCACCGGGGAGCTGTTTTTT
>TRBJ1-3|NA|NA|TRBV18
CASSPPGGSGSFSGNTIYF
TGTGCCAGCTCACCACCGGGGGGGTCAGGATCCTTCTCTGGAAACACCATATATTTT
>TRBJ2-3|NA|NA|TRBV7-3
CASSLGVGRGTQYF
TGTGCCAGCAGCTTAGGGGTAGGGCGAGGTACGCAGTATTTT
>TRBJ2-3|once|NA|TRBV5-6
CASSLRGRTDTQYF
TGTGCCAGCAGCTTGCGGGGTCGCACAGATACGCAGTATTTT
>TRBJ1-5|NA|TRBD1|TRBV7-2
CASSLAGTGGSGNQPQHF
TGTGCCAGCAGCTTAGCGGGGACAGGGGGATCCGGCAATCAGCCCCAGCATTTT
>TRBJ1-6|NA|NA|TRBV7-2
CASSPTLSGNSPLHF
TGTGCCAGCAGCCCAACCCTGTCGGGTAATTCACCCCTCCACTTT
>TRBJ2-7|NA|TRBD2|TRBV9
CASSVLAGPYEQYF
TGTGCCAGCAGCGTCCTAGCGGGACCTTACGAGCAGTACTTC
>TRBJ1-2|few|TRBD1|TRBV28
CASRDRVAGYTF
TGTGCCAGCAGAGACAGGGTGGCGGGCTACACCTTC
>TRBJ2-3|NA|TRBD2|TRBV9
CASSVGLAGVPDTQYF
TGTGCCAGCAGCGTAGGACTAGCGGGAGTACCAGATACGCAGTATTTT
>TRBJ1-1|NA|TRBD1|TRBV30
CAWINTGTGGRGTEAFF
TGTGCCTGGATTAATACCGGGACAGGGGGCCGAGGCACTGAAGCTTTCTTT
>TRBJ1-1|NA|NA|TRBV5-4
CASSPSGPNTEAFF
TGTGCCAGCAGCCCCTCCGGGCCGAACACTGAAGCTTTCTTT
>TRBJ2-7|NA|TRBD1|TRBV11-3
CAGQGYEQYF
TGTGCCGGACAGGGTTACGAGCAGTACTTC
>TRBJ2-1|once|NA|TRBV5-1
CASSLVRGTYNEQFF
TGCGCCAGCAGCTTGGTTAGGGGCACCTACAATGAGCAGTTCTTC
>TRBJ2-7|NA|TRBD2|TRBV14
CASSHSGSPLKQYF
TGTGCCAGCAGCCACAGCGGGAGCCCCCTCAAGCAGTACTTC
>TRBJ1-4|NA|NA|TRBV7-9
CASSPGPNNEKLFF
TGTGCCAGCAGCCCAGGGCCTAATAATGAAAAACTGTTTTTT
>TRBJ2-7|NA|TRBD2|TRBV27
CASSSGLAGIYEQYF
TGTGCCAGCAGTTCAGGACTAGCGGGAATTTACGAGCAGTACTTC